The 27 T cell receptor beta chains below all came from one sample that was sequenced in a study of cytotoxic CD8 clonotypes in ibrutinib-treated CLL. Libraries were prepared by immunoSEQ multiplex PCR; TCRdb keeps only in-frame clonotypes and omits some of them. The sample shows about 250,000 clones, about three quarters of them seen only once. The sample in question was PBMCs, obtained after 24 months of ibrutinib treatment. Source of these receptors: a human donor with chronic lymphocytic leukemia.

The CDR3 region has the DNA TGTGCCAGTTACCCAGGGGGAGTAGGAGGCTACACCTTC. Its translation is CASYPGGVGGYTF. The rearrangement joins TRBV6-5 to TRBJ1-2; 7 bases are shared with TRBD1. This CDR3 is built from 13 residues. Germline values: CDR1 MNHEY, CDR2 SVGAGI. With 9 bases clipped from V and 8 bases from J, the junction kept 12 bases outside the gene matches.

This rearrangement joins TRBV19 to TRBJ2-5; TRBD2 aligns across 10 bases. Germline lookup yields CDR1 LNHDA and CDR2 SQIVND (reference sequence). This CDR3 comprises 15 residues. V shed 7 bases, J shed 3 bases, and the junction held 8 bases outside the gene matches. The CDR3: CASTPGTSEKETQYF. The CDR3, as DNA: TGTGCCAGTACCCCGGGGACTAGCGAGAAAGAGACCCAGTACTTC.

The chain combines TRBV6-5 with TRBJ2-1, with TRBD2 matching 7 bases. Germline V CDR1 and CDR2: MNHEY, SVGAGI. Trimming removed 8 bases from V and 5 bases from J; junction bases left unmatched: 12. The CDR3 loop spans 15 amino acids. CDR3 DNA: TGTGCCAGCGGGTCGGGAGCGGGACCTGACAATGAGCAGTTCTTC. Translated: CASGSGAGPDNEQFF.

This clone was detected a few times. The chain combines TRBV4-3 with TRBJ2-7, with TRBD2 matching 7 bases. V was clipped by 0 bases and J by 2 bases; unmatched bases: 7. This CDR3 has 16 residues. Germline V lookup: CDR1 LGHNA, CDR2 YSLEER. The CDR3 nucleotides read TGCGCCAGCAGCCAAGAGGCGGGAGTGCGGACCTACGAGCAGTACTTC. Translating gives CASSQEAGVRTYEQYF.

The chain links TRBV7-3 to TRBJ2-3; no reliable D call. Germline loops: CDR1 SGHTA, CDR2 FQGTGA. There are 13 residues in the CDR3. V was clipped by 1 base and J by 6 bases, with 8 bases between them. CDR3 in amino acids: CASSLNAADTQYF. The CDR3 bases are TGTGCCAGCAGCTTAAACGCGGCGGATACGCAGTATTTT.

The sample holds one count of this clone. The V and J genes are TRBV30 and TRBJ1-1, with D perhaps TRBD1 (6 bases). The CDR3 is 14 residues long. V was pared by 2 bases and J by 3 bases, with 13 bases between. Germline V gives CDR1 GTSNPN, CDR2 SVGIG (reference sequence). In DNA form, the CDR3 reads TGTGCCTGGAGTAGGGACATTCGGGACACTGAAGCTTTCTTT. Protein: CAWSRDIRDTEAFF.

This clone was seen a handful of times. Here the CDR3 reads CASSYGNSGGRGYTF. The CDR3 DNA follows: TGTGCCAGCAGTTACGGGAATTCAGGGGGTAGGGGCTACACCTTC. J is TRBJ1-2 and V is TRBV6-5; TRBD1 agrees at 7 bases. V lost 2 bases, J lost 8 bases, and 11 bases stayed unmatched. CDR1 is MNHEY and CDR2 is SVGAGI in the germline V gene. This CDR3 contains 15 residues.

The chain recombines TRBV14 with TRBJ2-3; 8 bases fit TRBD1. This CDR3 comprises 16 residues. Trimming took 0 bases from V and 4 from J; bases not matched to a gene: 6. Germline V CDR1 and CDR2: SGHDN, FVKESK. CDR3 DNA sequence: TGTGCCAGCAGCCAAGATCTGGGACAGGTAGCAGATACGCAGTATTTT. Translated: CASSQDLGQVADTQYF.

This chain uses TRBV9 with TRBJ2-7; 9 bases agree with TRBD2. From germline, CDR1 is SGDLS and CDR2 YYNGEE. V lost 0 bases, J lost 3 bases, and 4 bases stayed unmatched. The CDR3 runs 15 residues. As DNA, the CDR3 is TGTGCCAGCAGCGTAGACGATAGCGGGAGCTACGAGCAGTACTTC. Its protein product is CASSVDDSGSYEQYF.

Only a few counts were recorded for this clone. The chain combines TRBV5-1 with TRBJ2-7; D perhaps matches TRBD2 (6 bases). The CDR3 has 14 amino acids. Trimming took off 2 bases at V and 4 bases at J, with 13 bases between the two ends. The germline gives CDR1 SGHRS, CDR2 YFSETQ. In nucleotides, the CDR3 is TGCGCCAGCAGCTTTACGGGAGCCTCATACGAGCAGTACTTC. This gives the protein CASSFTGASYEQYF.

The chain carries TRBV2 and TRBJ1-4; 7 bases are a match to TRBD1. Germline loops: CDR1 SNHLY, CDR2 FYNNEI. The J segment lost 6 bases and the V segment lost 2 bases, leaving 6 bases of the junction unmatched. The CDR3 sequence is 15 residues long. Here the CDR3 reads CASSEWTGEDEKLFF. The CDR3 DNA sequence: TGTGCCAGCAGTGAATGGACAGGAGAGGATGAAAAACTGTTTTTT.

This chain links TRBV28 with TRBJ1-3, with a tentative D call TRBD1 (5 bases). Germline values: CDR1 MDHEN, CDR2 SYDVKM. The CDR3 covers 14 residues. Trimming shortened V by 6 bases and J by 0 bases, and 9 bases separated the two germline ends. The CDR3 DNA sequence: TGTGCCAGCAGCAAGACAGCCTCTGGAAACACCATATATTTT. It codes for CASSKTASGNTIYF.

The V call is TRBV28, the J call TRBJ1-5; the D gene is possibly TRBD1 (5 bases). This CDR3 contains 15 residues. Germline-derived CDR1 and CDR2 are MDHEN and SYDVKM. The V end lost 5 bases, the J end lost 0 bases, and 11 bases lay between the germline ends. The CDR3 sequence is CASSVRGHSNQPQHF. The CDR3, as DNA: TGTGCCAGCAGTGTAAGGGGCCATAGCAATCAGCCCCAGCATTTT.

J is TRBJ2-1 and V is TRBV29-1; 7 positions agree with TRBD2. The CDR3 contains 13 residues. V was clipped by 6 bases and J by 6 bases; unmatched bases: 8. Germline V gene data show CDR1 as SQVTM and CDR2 as ANQGSEA. CDR3 protein: CSVGAWGGNEQFF. CDR3 DNA sequence: TGCAGCGTCGGGGCGTGGGGGGGCAATGAGCAGTTCTTC.

This clone was observed a single time. The chain is built from TRBV9 and TRBJ2-5, with D perhaps matching TRBD1 or TRBD2 (6 bases each). The CDR3 loop spans 17 amino acids. V shed 4 bases and J shed 5 bases, with 24 bases lying between them. Germline-derived CDR1 and CDR2 are SGDLS and YYNGEE. The CDR3 here is CASSSAGTGAWVETQYF. CDR3 DNA: TGTGCCAGCAGCTCAGCGGGTACGGGGGCGTGGGTGGAGACCCAGTACTTC.

The chain carries TRBV27 and TRBJ2-1, with D possibly TRBD2 on 5 matching bases. Trimming left V 0 bases short and J 8 bases short, with 8 bases between. This CDR3 has 13 amino acids. Germline V gene sequence: CDR1 MNHEY, CDR2 SMNVEV (reference sequence). This CDR3 reads CASSLSGSYEQFF. Here the CDR3 DNA reads TGTGCCAGCAGTTTATCGGGGAGCTATGAGCAGTTCTTC.

This clone was seen only a few times. The CDR3 DNA reads as TGTGCCAGCAGCTTTGTACAGGCTGATGGCTACACCTTC. Translating it yields CASSFVQADGYTF. The chain uses TRBV5-6 and TRBJ1-2, with D perhaps matching TRBD1 (5 bases). Trimming took 2 bases from V and 6 from J, leaving 11 bases between them. The CDR3 runs to 13 residues. CDR1 and CDR2 (germline): SGHDT, YYEEEE.

This clone appeared a few times. The chain has TRBV18 and TRBJ1-1; D is possibly TRBD1 (5 bases). The CDR3 has 13 amino acids. V was shortened by 5 bases and J by 3 bases, with 10 bases between the two germline ends. Germline V gene data show CDR1 as KGHSH and CDR2 as LQKENI. In DNA, the CDR3 is TGTGCCAGCTCAAAACGAGGGGACACTGAAGCTTTCTTT. This gives the protein CASSKRGDTEAFF.

The V gene is TRBV6-6, the J gene TRBJ2-7; D remains unclear. Germline lookup yields CDR1 MNHNY and CDR2 SVGAGI (reference sequence). V shed 4 bases and J shed 6 bases, with 10 bases lying between them. This CDR3 is built from 12 residues. CDR3 sequence: CASSSSFLEQYF. As DNA, the CDR3 is TGTGCCAGCAGTTCCAGCTTCCTCGAGCAGTACTTC.

CDR3 protein: CASSPKAITPDTQYF. The CDR3 DNA reads as TGTGCCAGCAGTCCTAAGGCGATAACCCCAGATACGCAGTATTTT. The rearrangement joins TRBV7-8 to TRBJ2-3; no clear D gene. V was trimmed by 6 bases and J by 4 bases, leaving 17 bases between them. This CDR3 region has 15 residues. Germline V gene lookup returns CDR1 SGHVS and CDR2 FQNEAQ.

This clone was observed a handful of times. The chain has TRBV18 and TRBJ2-7, with TRBD1 identical over 7 bases. The CDR3 covers 14 residues. The germline gives CDR1 KGHSH, CDR2 LQKENI. Trimming at V came to 2 bases and at J to 1 base, leaving 2 bases not matched to a gene. The CDR3 nucleotides are TGTGCCAGCTCACCAGAGACAGGGTCCTACGAGCAGTACTTC. Its protein product is CASSPETGSYEQYF.

The chain joins TRBV6-5 to TRBJ2-7; possibly TRBD2 for D (5 bases). The CDR3 sequence is 13 residues long. Deletions cut 6 bases from V and 0 bases from J, with 9 bases between. The V gene's germline CDR1 is MNHEY and CDR2 SVGAGI. Here the CDR3 reads CASRPGLSYEQYF. CDR3 DNA: TGTGCCAGCAGACCAGGACTCTCCTACGAGCAGTACTTC.

This clone was seen only a few times. The chain has TRBV2 and TRBJ1-2, with D possibly TRBD1 on 5 matching bases. The CDR3 runs 12 residues. Germline CDR1 is SNHLY and CDR2 is FYNNEI. Trimming removed 8 bases at V and 6 bases at J, with 13 bases between. Here the CDR3 DNA reads TGTGCCAGCCCCCCCAGGGCGGATGGCTACACCTTC. This encodes CASPPRADGYTF.

The rearrangement uses TRBV19 and TRBJ2-5; D not resolved. Germline values: CDR1 LNHDA, CDR2 SQIVND (reference sequence). The CDR3 covers 13 residues. Trimming took off 4 bases at V and 5 bases at J, with 11 bases between the two ends. This chain's CDR3 is CASSTAGGETQYF. The CDR3 DNA is TGTGCCAGTAGTACAGCCGGCGGCGAGACCCAGTACTTC.

The chain has TRBV7-9 and TRBJ1-2; weak D call: TRBD1 (6 bases). Trimming removed 5 bases at V and 8 bases at J, with 15 bases between. The CDR3 is 13 amino acids. The germline V gene has CDR1 SEHNR and CDR2 FQNEAQ (reference sequence). The CDR3 DNA sequence: TGTGCCAGCAGCCCAAAAGACAGGCTAGGCTACACCTTC. This encodes CASSPKDRLGYTF.

This chain connects TRBV7-9 to TRBJ2-1; 7 bases fit TRBD1. The CDR3 is 19 residues long. Trimming cost V 5 bases and J 0 bases; bases outside gene matches: 16. Germline loops: CDR1 SEHNR, CDR2 FQNEAQ (reference sequence). CDR3 sequence: CASSPEPGQYFSSYNEQFF. The CDR3, as DNA: TGTGCCAGCAGCCCGGAGCCGGGACAGTACTTTAGCTCCTACAATGAGCAGTTCTTC.

The chain couples TRBV7-6 to TRBJ2-7; no clear D gene. The CDR3 runs 14 residues. With 0 bases removed from V and 0 bases from J, the gap between germline ends came to 6 bases. CDR1 SGHVS and CDR2 FNYEAQ come from the germline V gene. The CDR3 DNA is TGTGCCAGCAGCTTAGCGCCCAGCTCCTACGAGCAGTACTTC. Translating it yields CASSLAPSSYEQYF.